One sample yielded the 25 T cell receptor beta chains listed below, sequenced in a study of CD8 T cells in ankylosing spondylitis. TCRdb analysed the 5' RACE reads with MiXCR anew, one entry per CDR3 protein. The data contain about 360,000 distinct CDR3 sequences, about 20% of them singletons. Sequenced material: blood, either unsorted or a sorted T cell fraction (not recorded which). Receptors were obtained from a male donor with ankylosing spondylitis or in good health (not recorded which).

The V call is TRBV27, the J call TRBJ2-5; D remains unclear. Per the germline V gene, CDR1 is MNHEY and CDR2 is SMNVEV (reference sequence). The CDR3 contains 15 residues. V lost 2 bases and J 5 bases, leaving 15 bases between the germline ends. The DNA of the CDR3 is TGTGCCAGCAGTTTAATCCCCAGGTCGCCGGAGACCCAGTACTTC. It codes for CASSLIPRSPETQYF.

This clonotype was seen more than once but under ten times. This chain uses TRBV7-9 with TRBJ1-4; 9 nucleotides line up with TRBD1. Trimming removed 5 bases from V and 8 bases from J; junction bases left unmatched: 6. The length of the CDR3 is 14 residues. Germline V CDR1 and CDR2: SEHNR, FQNEAQ (reference sequence). In nucleotides, the CDR3 is TGTGCCAGCAGCGGGGGACAGGGTGAAGAAAAACTGTTTTTT. This sequence encodes CASSGGQGEEKLFF.

The gene calls are TRBV7-8 and TRBJ2-7; D may match TRBD1 or TRBD2 (6 bases each). From germline, CDR1 is SGHVS and CDR2 FQNEAQ. V lost 5 bases to trimming and J lost 5 bases, with 16 bases between them. CDR3 length: 14 amino acids. The CDR3 bases are TGTGCCAGCAGCCCCCGTTCGGGGGCCCACGAGCAGTACTTC. It encodes CASSPRSGAHEQYF.

This clonotype has a handful of counts. This chain joins TRBV20-1 and TRBJ2-5; tentatively, D is TRBD1 (6 bases). V was cut by 6 bases and J by 0 bases, with 11 bases left in between. There are 13 residues in the CDR3. Germline loops: CDR1 DFQATT, CDR2 SNEGSKA (reference sequence). In DNA form, the CDR3 reads TGCAGTGCCAAGGACAGCTACCAAGAGACCCAGTACTTC. This sequence encodes CSAKDSYQETQYF.

This clonotype has more than one count but fewer than ten. The chain's CDR3 is CASSSRLAGATSADTQYF. The DNA for the CDR3 is TGTGCCAGCAGCTCACGACTAGCGGGGGCGACCAGCGCAGATACGCAGTATTTT. The chain carries TRBV11-2 and TRBJ2-3, with 12 bases lining up with TRBD2. The CDR3 loop spans 18 amino acids. The V and J ends lost 4 bases and 4 bases, in that order; junction bases with no gene match: 12. Germline lookup yields CDR1 SGHAT and CDR2 FQNNGV.

J is TRBJ2-3 and V is TRBV10-1; D may be TRBD2 (5 bases). The CDR3 extends over 14 amino acids. Germline V gene data show CDR1 as WNHNN and CDR2 as SYGVQD (reference sequence). Trimming pared 1 base from V and 1 base from J, leaving 6 bases between. CDR3 DNA: TGCGCCAGCAGTGAGTATAGCGGCACAGATACGCAGTATTTT. As protein: CASSEYSGTDTQYF.

This clonotype was seen more than once but under ten times. The J gene is TRBJ2-3, the V gene TRBV5-5; D is unresolved. The germline CDR1 and CDR2 sequences are SGHKS and YYEKEE (reference sequence). There are 15 residues in the CDR3. V lost 1 base to trimming and J lost 0 bases, with 9 bases between them. The CDR3 here is CASSLWAASTDTQYF. The CDR3 coding sequence is TGTGCCAGCAGCTTGTGGGCGGCTAGCACAGATACGCAGTATTTT. Combining the CDR3 with reference TRBV5-5 and TRBJ2-3 gives the whole variable domain DAGVTQSPTHLIKTRGQQVTLRCSPISGHKSVSWYQQVLGQGPQFIFQYYEKEERGRGNFPDRFSARQFPNYSSELNVNALLLGDSALYLCASSLWAASTDTQYFGPGTRLTVL.

Many counts were recorded for this clonotype. Sequence at one end of the junction differs from germline and may be a read error. J is TRBJ1-5 and V is TRBV29-1; D gene ambiguous. The CDR3 is 12 residues long. From germline, CDR1 is SQVTM and CDR2 ANQGSEA. For the CDR3, the DNA is TGCAGCGCTCGGGAGGGCAACCAGCCCCAGCATTTT. Translating it yields CSAREGNQPQHF.

This clonotype came up a few times. The chain employs TRBV5-1 and TRBJ1-2; TRBD1 is a possible D gene (5 bases). The CDR3 sequence is 15 residues long. CDR1 and CDR2 from the germline V gene are SGHRS and YFSETQ. Trimming shortened V by 0 bases and J by 4 bases, and 13 bases separated the two germline ends. The chain's CDR3 is CASSLGLGAAYGYTF. For the CDR3, the DNA is TGCGCCAGCAGCTTGGGCCTTGGGGCTGCCTATGGCTACACCTTC.

This chain uses TRBV4-2 with TRBJ2-7; either TRBD1 or TRBD2 may fit D (5 bases each). The CDR3 totals 14 residues. Germline CDR1 LGHNA, CDR2 YNFKEQ. Deletions cut 2 bases from V and 1 base from J, with 9 bases between. The CDR3 region is CASSQMGRSYEQYF. CDR3 sequence (DNA): TGTGCCAGCAGCCAAATGGGACGGTCCTACGAGCAGTACTTC.

The CDR3 DNA follows: TGTGCCAGCAGCCCCGACAGGGGGTACTACGAGCAGTACTTC. This sequence encodes CASSPDRGYYEQYF. The chain has TRBV7-6 and TRBJ2-7, with 9 bases identical to TRBD1. Per the germline V gene, CDR1 is SGHVS and CDR2 is FNYEAQ. V trimming: 5 bases; J trimming: 3 bases; junction bases outside the gene matches: 5. The CDR3 is made up of 14 amino acids.

Many counts were recorded for this clonotype. V usage is TRBV12-3 or TRBV12-4 and J usage is TRBJ2-5; no clear D gene. The CDR3 has 15 residues. V was pared by 0 bases and J by 5 bases, with 13 bases between. CDR3 in amino acids: CASSLAGGTTETQYF. Written as DNA, the CDR3 is TGTGCCAGCAGTTTAGCGGGTGGCACCACGGAGACCCAGTACTTC.

The chain employs TRBV11-2 and TRBJ2-2; unclear D gene. CDR3 length: 15 amino acids. Germline CDR1 and CDR2: SGHAT and FQNNGV. V gave up 5 bases and J gave up 1 base, with 11 bases separating them. This chain's CDR3 is CASSPLRVNTGELFF. CDR3 in DNA: TGTGCCAGCAGCCCACTCCGGGTGAACACCGGGGAGCTGTTTTTT.

V and J are TRBV6-1 and TRBJ2-6, with a possible D match to TRBD2 (5 bases). Trimming removed 4 bases from V and 0 bases from J, with 10 bases in between. CDR1 is MNHNS and CDR2 is SASEGT in the germline V gene. The CDR3 totals 16 residues. CDR3 sequence: CASSAGSPSGANVLTF. CDR3 coding DNA: TGTGCCAGCAGTGCGGGGAGCCCCTCTGGGGCCAACGTCCTGACTTTC.

This clonotype was counted only a few times. The V gene is TRBV12-3 or TRBV12-4, the J gene TRBJ2-7; D tentatively reads TRBD1 or TRBD2 (6 bases each). This CDR3 is built from 15 residues. V shed 6 bases and J shed 5 bases, with 20 bases lying between them. The CDR3 nucleotides read TGTGCCAGCAGCCGAAATATAGGGGGGCTAGACGAGCAGTACTTC. The encoded protein is CASSRNIGGLDEQYF.

CDR3 sequence reads: CASSPWTGGGELFF. CDR3 DNA sequence: TGTGCCAGCAGCCCTTGGACAGGGGGCGGGGAGCTGTTTTTT. The chain has TRBV11-2 and TRBJ2-2; TRBD1 matches at 10 bases. The CDR3 consists of 14 residues. Per germline, CDR1 SGHAT and CDR2 FQNNGV. J lost 7 bases, V lost 5 bases, and 4 bases had no gene match.

The V call is TRBV3-1, the J call TRBJ2-3, with 7 bases lining up with TRBD2. CDR3 length equals 17 residues. J lost 2 bases, V lost 3 bases, and 11 bases had no gene match. Germline loops: CDR1 LGHDT, CDR2 YNNKEL (reference sequence). The DNA for the CDR3 is TGTGCCAGCAGCCAGGAGGGCCTAGCGGCTAACACAGATACGCAGTATTTT. Translating gives CASSQEGLAANTDTQYF.

The V gene is TRBV12-3 or TRBV12-4, the J gene TRBJ2-7; D is perhaps TRBD1 or TRBD2 (5 bases each). The CDR3 runs 14 residues. V was trimmed by 5 bases and J by 7 bases, leaving 18 bases between them. CDR3 bases: TGTGCCAGCAGTCCCCACCCCGGGGCTATAGAGCAGTACTTC. Translated, it gives CASSPHPGAIEQYF.

V gene TRBV2 combines with J gene TRBJ2-1; perhaps TRBD1 as D (7 bases). Trimming shortened V by 10 bases and J by 5 bases, and 18 bases separated the two germline ends. Germline lookup yields CDR1 SNHLY and CDR2 FYNNEI. This CDR3 is 14 amino acids long. Here the CDR3 DNA reads TGTGCCACAGATCAGGGGGGCAATAACAATGAGCAGTTCTTC. Translating gives CATDQGGNNNEQFF. The whole variable domain, filled in from reference TRBV2 and TRBJ2-1, reads EPEVTQTPSHQVTQMGQEVILRCVPISNHLYFYWYRQILGQKVEFLVSFYNNEISEKSEIFDDQFSVERPDGSNFTLKIRSTKLEDSAMYFCATDQGGNNNEQFFGPGTRLTVL.

CDR3 nucleotide sequence: TGTGCCAGCAGCCCCAAGGACGGATCCTACGAGCAGTACTTC. This sequence encodes CASSPKDGSYEQYF. V is TRBV27 and J is TRBJ2-7; D unclear. The CDR3 runs to 14 residues. Deletions cut 6 bases from V and 1 base from J, with 13 bases between. CDR1 and CDR2 (germline): MNHEY, SMNVEV (reference sequence).

V and J are TRBV4-1 and TRBJ2-7; TRBD1 agrees at 7 bases. CDR1 is MGHRA, CDR2 YSYEKL, per germline. After removal of 0 bases from V and 5 bases from J, the junction contained 4 bases not matched to a gene. This CDR3 spans 14 amino acids. CDR3 DNA: TGCGCCAGCAGCCAAGAGGGACAGAACCACGAGCAGTACTTC. Its translation: CASSQEGQNHEQYF.

The rearrangement links TRBV12-3 or TRBV12-4 to TRBJ1-1, with TRBD1 as a possible D gene (5 bases). The germline V and J ends were trimmed by 6 bases and 3 bases, with 14 bases remaining between them. The CDR3 is 14 amino acids. CDR3 sequence reads: CASRYQGGYTEAFF. CDR3 nucleotide sequence: TGTGCCAGCAGATACCAGGGAGGGTACACTGAAGCTTTCTTT.

This clonotype appeared once. The V gene is TRBV2, the J gene TRBJ2-7, with 8 bases fitting TRBD1. This CDR3 spans 14 amino acids. The ends lost 8 bases at V and 4 bases at J; junction bases unmatched: 10. Germline V gene data show CDR1 as SNHLY and CDR2 as FYNNEI. CDR3 coding DNA: TGTGCCAGCGTCAGGGGCAGGGGGCTATACGAGCAGTACTTC. Translating gives CASVRGRGLYEQYF.

The CDR3 sequence is CASSVQDRGPLETQYF. CDR3 nucleotides: TGTGCCAGCAGCGTACAAGACAGGGGGCCTTTAGAGACCCAGTACTTC. The chain carries TRBV9 and TRBJ2-5; 10 nucleotides align to TRBD1. Germline lookup yields CDR1 SGDLS and CDR2 YYNGEE. This CDR3 is 16 amino acids long. With V trimmed by 1 base and J by 4 bases, 7 bases remained unmatched.

The chain employs TRBV12-3 or TRBV12-4 and TRBJ1-2, with 8 bases aligning to TRBD1. CDR3 length equals 14 residues. V lost 1 base to trimming and J lost 6 bases; unmatched junction nucleotides: 4. The CDR3 DNA reads TGTGCCAGCAGTTTAGGCAGGGGGCGGGATGGCTACACCTTC. It specifies CASSLGRGRDGYTF.